This entry describes one TCR beta chain. The antigen remains undetermined. The protocol was immunoSEQ multiplex PCR, while the TCRdb copy is restricted to in-frame clones and leaves out a portion. This table has about 120,000 clones, approximately 90% appearing once. Germline V CDR1 and CDR2: SGHTA, FQGNSA. V lost 1 base and J lost 3, with 13 bases in between. The CDR3 runs 15 residues. This record comes from a study of cytomegalovirus exposure and HLA in healthy donors. Overall study results and limits: Researchers reported that a few CMV-associated chains were confirmed in vitro as CMV antigen-specific.

V gene TRBV7-2 combines with J gene TRBJ2-7; D call uncertain. This receptor was identified in a woman in her twenties or thirties in good health and CMV-seropositive. The sample was PBMCs. In DNA form, the CDR3 reads TGTGCCAGCAGCTTAGTGCCACTCTACTACTACGAGCAGTACTTC. Translating gives CASSLVPLYYYEQYF.